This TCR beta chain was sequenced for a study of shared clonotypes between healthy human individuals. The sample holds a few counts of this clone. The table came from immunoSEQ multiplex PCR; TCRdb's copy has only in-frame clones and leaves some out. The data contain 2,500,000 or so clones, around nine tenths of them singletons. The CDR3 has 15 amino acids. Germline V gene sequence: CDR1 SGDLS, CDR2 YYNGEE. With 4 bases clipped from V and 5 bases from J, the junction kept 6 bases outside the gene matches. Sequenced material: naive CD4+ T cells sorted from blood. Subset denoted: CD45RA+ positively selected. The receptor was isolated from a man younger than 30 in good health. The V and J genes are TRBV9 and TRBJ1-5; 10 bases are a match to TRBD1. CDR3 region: CASSPGDRGDQPQHF. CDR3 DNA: TGTGCCAGCAGCCCCGGGGACAGGGGCGATCAGCCCCAGCATTTT.